Shown below are 25 T cell receptor beta chains from a single sample sequenced in a study of blood T cell repertoires in COVID-19. TCRdb keeps only in-frame clones here, not all; method: immunoSEQ multiplex PCR. In the table there are around 200,000 clones, 80% to 90% of which are singletons. Sequenced: PBMCs or T cells enriched from blood (not recorded which). All receptors derive from a woman aged 45-65 years in a cohort exposed to, infected with or recovered from COVID-19 (not recorded which).

V gene TRBV4-2 combines with J gene TRBJ1-2; perhaps TRBD1 as D (5 bases). The germline CDR1 and CDR2 sequences are LGHNA and YNFKEQ. Trimming cost V 4 bases and J 7 bases, with 13 bases left between them. The CDR3 runs 13 residues. The CDR3 reads CASSPGEQAGYTF. The CDR3 nucleotides read TGTGCCAGCAGCCCAGGAGAACAGGCTGGCTACACCTTC.

The chain combines TRBV15 with TRBJ1-6; 11 positions match TRBD1. Trimming cost V 1 base and J 8 bases; bases outside gene matches: 1. The CDR3 runs to 15 residues. Germline V lookup: CDR1 LNHNV, CDR2 YYDKDF (reference sequence). CDR3 DNA sequence: TGTGCCACCAGCAGAGCGGGACAGGGGGATTCACCCCTCCACTTT. This sequence encodes CATSRAGQGDSPLHF.

The chain has TRBV24-1 and TRBJ2-1; D gene ambiguous. The CDR3 spans 12 residues. Per germline, CDR1 KGHDR and CDR2 SFDVKD. The germline V and J ends were trimmed by 4 bases and 7 bases, with 7 bases remaining between them. CDR3 nucleotide sequence: TGTGCCACCAGTGACCTTTTAAATGAGCAGTTCTTC. It encodes CATSDLLNEQFF.

The chain employs TRBV6-5 and TRBJ1-2; D is unclear. Between the trimmed V and J ends, which lost 7 bases and 7 bases, there was a span of 7 bases. This CDR3 has 10 residues. Looked up from germline, CDR1 is MNHEY and CDR2 is SVGAGI. The DNA for the CDR3 is TGTGCCAGCATCCAGTCTGGCTACACCTTC. It translates to CASIQSGYTF.

The V and J genes are TRBV5-5 and TRBJ1-2; 8 nucleotides align to TRBD1. V lost 4 bases, J lost 1 base, and 9 bases stayed unmatched. Germline CDR1 SGHKS, CDR2 YYEKEE (reference sequence). The CDR3 has 16 amino acids. CDR3 amino acids: CASSQDPGQGNYGYTF. The DNA for the CDR3 is TGTGCCAGCAGCCAAGATCCCGGACAGGGTAACTATGGCTACACCTTC.

This clone was seen just once. The chain uses TRBV5-1 and TRBJ2-1; 10 bases match TRBD2. Trimming took 4 bases from V and 6 from J; bases not matched to a gene: 7. Germline V CDR1 and CDR2: SGHRS, YFSETQ. This CDR3 has 15 residues. The CDR3: CASSLLLAGSNEQFF. CDR3 sequence (DNA): TGCGCCAGCAGCCTACTACTAGCGGGGAGCAATGAGCAGTTCTTC.

The rearrangement uses TRBV9 and TRBJ1-2, with a weak D call TRBD1 (6 bases). With 3 bases removed from V and 4 bases from J, the gap between germline ends came to 19 bases. Germline CDR1 and CDR2: SGDLS and YYNGEE. This CDR3 is built from 16 residues. The CDR3 here is CASSDLREGDGYGYTF. The CDR3 DNA reads TGTGCCAGCAGCGACCTCCGGGAGGGGGATGGCTATGGCTACACCTTC.

The chain couples TRBV15 to TRBJ1-5, with D possibly TRBD1 on 6 matching bases. This CDR3 has 16 residues. Germline CDR1 LNHNV, CDR2 YYDKDF (reference sequence). Trimming removed 0 bases at V and 6 bases at J, with 15 bases between. CDR3 residues: CATSREGQFRSQPQHF. As DNA, the CDR3 is TGTGCCACCAGCAGAGAAGGACAGTTCCGAAGTCAGCCCCAGCATTTT.

The chain combines TRBV9 with TRBJ1-5; 8 bases line up with TRBD1. This CDR3 has 14 residues. CDR1 and CDR2 (germline): SGDLS, YYNGEE. The ends lost 2 bases at V and 2 bases at J; junction bases unmatched: 0. The CDR3 nucleotides read TGTGCCAGCAGCGTGACAGGGGGCAATCAGCCCCAGCATTTT. This translates into CASSVTGGNQPQHF.

The genes are TRBV21-1 and TRBJ2-1; the D call in the table, TRBD1, was not verified against the DNA. TRBV21-1 is a pseudogene. CDR3 length: 16 amino acids. The CDR3 DNA sequence: TGTGCCAGCAGCAAAGTAAGGTGTCAGGGGTACAATGAGCAGTTCTTC. Its protein product is CASSKVRCQGYNEQFF.

V gene TRBV30 combines with J gene TRBJ2-2, with D perhaps matching TRBD1 (6 bases). Germline CDR1 is GTSNPN and CDR2 is SVGIG (reference sequence). Trimming removed 1 base at V and 5 bases at J, with 8 bases between. The CDR3 loop spans 13 amino acids. CDR3 sequence: CAWSAQGTGELFF. CDR3 nucleotides: TGTGCCTGGAGTGCCCAGGGGACCGGGGAGCTGTTTTTT.

The V and J genes are TRBV7-8 and TRBJ2-7; tentatively, D is TRBD1 (6 bases). CDR3 length: 14 residues. Germline assignment: CDR1 SGHVS and CDR2 FQNEAQ. V was pared by 5 bases and J by 5 bases, with 16 bases between. The CDR3 is CASSHTQGIHEQYF. The CDR3 region has the DNA TGTGCCAGCAGCCACACACAGGGTATTCACGAGCAGTACTTC.

J is TRBJ2-3 and V is TRBV7-3, with 12 bases lining up with TRBD2. The V segment lost 1 base and the J segment 7 bases; nucleotides outside the gene matches: 9. The CDR3 length is 17 residues. Germline CDR1 and CDR2: SGHTA and FQGTGA. CDR3 in amino acids: CASSLNGLAGGLNTQYF. The DNA for the CDR3 is TGTGCCAGCAGCTTAAACGGGCTAGCGGGGGGGCTCAATACGCAGTATTTT. Complete variable domain (other parts from reference TRBV7-3 and TRBJ2-3): GAGVSQTPSNKVTEKGKYVELRCDPISGHTALYWYRQSLGQGPEFLIYFQGTGAADDSGLPNDRFFAVRPEGSVSTLKIQRTERGDSAVYLCASSLNGLAGGLNTQYFGPGTRLTVL.

The chain combines TRBV28 with TRBJ1-6, with 8 bases fitting TRBD1. The CDR3 covers 15 residues. Germline V gene sequence: CDR1 MDHEN, CDR2 SYDVKM. The trim removed 5 bases at V and 9 bases at J, leaving 9 bases unmatched. The DNA for the CDR3 is TGTGCCAGCAGTCCCAATGACAGGGGTAGTTCACCCCTCCACTTT. It is translated as CASSPNDRGSSPLHF.

The count of this clone is one. A junction end diverges from the germline sequence, so it may reflect a read error. The chain uses TRBV27 and TRBJ1-6; TRBD1 matches 7 bases. This CDR3 is 15 amino acids long. Germline CDR1 MNHEY, CDR2 SMNVEV (reference sequence). DNA of the CDR3: TGTGCCAGCAGTTTTGGGGGACAGAGACATTCATCCCTCCACTTT. Translation: CASSFGGQRHSSLHF.

The rearrangement uses TRBV29-1 and TRBJ2-2; perhaps TRBD1 as D (5 bases). The V end was cut by 1 base, the J end by 0 bases, with 12 bases between. CDR3 size: 16 residues. Germline loops: CDR1 SQVTM, CDR2 ANQGSEA. The CDR3 reads CSVEADRHSNTGELFF. The CDR3 DNA sequence: TGCAGCGTTGAAGCAGACAGACACTCGAACACCGGGGAGCTGTTTTTT.

This chain connects TRBV11-2 to TRBJ2-3, with TRBD2 matching over 7 bases. With V trimmed by 1 base and J by 0 bases, 1 base remained unmatched. From germline, CDR1 is SGHAT and CDR2 FQNNGV. This CDR3 has 15 amino acids. The DNA for the CDR3 is TGTGCCAGCAGCTTAGTTAGCGGGAGCACAGATACGCAGTATTTT. Translated, it gives CASSLVSGSTDTQYF.

Written as DNA, the CDR3 is TGTGCCAGCAGCCGGCGACTAGCGGGGGGGATTCCCACAGATACGCAGTATTTT. Protein product: CASSRRLAGGIPTDTQYF. The gene calls are TRBV3-1 (or the pseudogene TRBV3-2) and TRBJ2-3; 14 bases match TRBD2. This CDR3 region has 18 residues. Looked up from germline, CDR1 is LGHDT and CDR2 is YNNKEL (reference sequence). The V and J ends lost 4 bases and 2 bases, in that order; junction bases with no gene match: 8.

The CDR3 spells CASSGGTAQETQYF. The CDR3 region has the DNA TGCGCCAGCAGCGGGGGGACAGCCCAAGAGACCCAGTACTTC. This rearrangement joins TRBV5-1 to TRBJ2-5, with D maybe TRBD1 (7 bases). The ends were cut back, 4 bases at V and 1 base at J, with 11 bases in the middle. The CDR3 has 14 residues. Germline V gene sequence: CDR1 SGHRS, CDR2 YFSETQ.

The chain recombines TRBV5-1 with TRBJ1-1, with a weak D call TRBD1 (6 bases). Deletions cut 2 bases from V and 1 base from J, with 9 bases between. Germline CDR1 and CDR2: SGHRS and YFSETQ. CDR3 length equals 14 residues. The CDR3 sequence: CASSLQGRNTEAFF. CDR3 sequence (DNA): TGCGCCAGCAGCTTACAGGGAAGGAACACTGAAGCTTTCTTT.

The chain is built from TRBV7-2 and TRBJ2-1, with TRBD1 identical over 7 bases. This CDR3 spans 13 amino acids. Germline V lookup: CDR1 SGHTA, CDR2 FQGNSA. Trimming cost V 4 bases and J 7 bases; bases outside gene matches: 4. The CDR3 DNA sequence: TGTGCCAGCAGCTCGGACAGGACTAATGAGCAGTTCTTC. Protein sequence: CASSSDRTNEQFF.

The V gene is TRBV4-1, the J gene TRBJ2-2, with D perhaps matching TRBD2 (6 bases). The CDR3 contains 15 residues. Germline CDR1 and CDR2: MGHRA and YSYEKL. Between the trimmed V and J ends, which lost 5 bases and 1 base, there was a span of 11 bases. The DNA for the CDR3 is TGCGCCAGCAGCTTGTGGGGGGTGAACACCGGGGAGCTGTTTTTT. It specifies CASSLWGVNTGELFF.

The gene calls are TRBV3-1 (or the pseudogene TRBV3-2) and TRBJ1-1, with a weak D call TRBD1 (6 bases). The CDR3 totals 13 residues. The germline V gene has CDR1 LGHDT and CDR2 YNNKEL (reference sequence). Deletions cut 4 bases from V and 4 bases from J, with 10 bases between. CDR3 bases: TGTGCCAGCAGCCCGGGACATACCACTGAAGCTTTCTTT. Translated, it gives CASSPGHTTEAFF.

The chain recombines TRBV9 with TRBJ2-7; 9 bases align to TRBD2. Germline lookup yields CDR1 SGDLS and CDR2 YYNGEE. Losses at the gene ends were 2 bases for V and 2 bases for J; bases not matched to a gene: 5. The CDR3 is 15 amino acids. In DNA, the CDR3 is TGTGCCAGCAGCGTCGGACTAGCGTGGACCTACGAGCAGTACTTC. Translating gives CASSVGLAWTYEQYF. The full variable domain, with the rest looked up from reference TRBV9 and TRBJ2-7, is DSGVTQTPKHLITATGQRVTLRCSPRSGDLSVYWYQQSLDQGLQFLIQYYNGEERAKGNILERFSAQQFPDLHSELNLSSLELGDSALYFCASSVGLAWTYEQYFGPGTRLTVT.

The chain links TRBV15 to TRBJ1-3; D is ambiguous. Looked up from germline, CDR1 is LNHNV and CDR2 is YYDKDF (reference sequence). The CDR3 covers 14 residues. The germline V and J ends were trimmed by 6 bases and 0 bases, with 9 bases remaining between them. CDR3 loop: CATSAPDSGNTIYF. DNA for the CDR3: TGTGCCACCAGTGCCCCAGACTCTGGAAACACCATATATTTT. The whole variable domain, remainder taken from reference TRBV15 and TRBJ1-3, is DAMVIQNPRYQVTQFGKPVTLSCSQTLNHNVMYWYQQKSSQAPKLLFHYYDKDFNNEADTPDNFQSRRPNTSFCFLDIRSPGLGDTAMYLCATSAPDSGNTIYFGEGSWLTVV.